The rows below give T cell receptor beta chains drawn from one sample of a study of CD8+ T cells in alopecia areata. Produced via immunoSEQ multiplex PCR; TCRdb's table is partial and in-frame only. Of around 290,000 clones listed, 58% were seen once; the top ten hold roughly 1.8%. The sample here was CD4+ T cells sorted from blood, taken at week 24, from a patient treated with tofacitinib. These TCRs come from a human donor with alopecia areata. Both conserved end residues are part of each CDR3. Fields, in order: J gene, D gene, V gene, clone size, CDR3 DNA, CDR3 protein. A D gene is named only where the DNA matches it firmly. Only part of the rows carry a size: once, few, many, or a class if the clone is expanded.

TRBJ2-5 TRBD2 TRBV2 NA TGTGCCAGCAGACGAGCGGGGGTGCTTAGACAAGAGACCCAGTACTTC CASRRAGVLRQETQYF
TRBJ2-7 NA TRBV25-1 NA TGTGCCAGCAGGGGGCGAGGGGTCAGATACGAGCAGTACTTC CASRGRGVRYEQYF
TRBJ2-7 NA TRBV30 few TGTGCCTCCGGCAGCTACGAGCAGTACTTC CASGSYEQYF
TRBJ1-2 NA TRBV23-1 once TGCGCCAGCCCCCCTCGGGCAGGCCAGGGAGAGGGCTACACCTTC CASPPRAGQGEGYTF
TRBJ1-5 TRBD1 TRBV6-5 NA TGTGCCACCGGACGGGCAGGGGGCGGACAGCCCCAGCATTTT CATGRAGGGQPQHF
TRBJ1-1 NA TRBV18 NA TGTGCCAGCTCACCAGCCCTGGCGGGCACTGAAGCTTTCTTT CASSPALAGTEAFF
TRBJ2-7 NA TRBV30 NA TGTGCCTGGAGTGGTGGGTCCCTCACCTACGAGCAGTACTTC CAWSGGSLTYEQYF
TRBJ2-7 NA TRBV13 NA TGTGCCAGCAGCTTAGCCACAGGCGCGGGTCCTTACGAGCAGTACTTC CASSLATGAGPYEQYF
TRBJ2-5 NA TRBV4-2 few TGTGCCAGCAGCCAACGGCCCAGGGAAGAGACCCAGTACTTC CASSQRPREETQYF
TRBJ2-5 NA TRBV6-1 NA TGTGCCAGCAGTTCCCAGATCTCGCAGGGGACCCAGTACTTC CASSSQISQGTQYF
TRBJ1-1 NA TRBV6-5 NA TGTGCCAGCAGTTACGAGGGGTTCACTGAAGCTTTCTTT CASSYEGFTEAFF
TRBJ2-4 NA TRBV5-4 NA TGTGCCAGCAGCCCTGATTCGGACAGACTAAACATTCAGTACTTC CASSPDSDRLNIQYF
TRBJ2-5 NA TRBV5-1 NA TGCGCCAGCAGCTTGGAGGGACGGTTATCGTGGGAGACCCAGTACTTC CASSLEGRLSWETQYF
TRBJ2-7 NA TRBV14 many TGTGCCAGGAGGGAGAGCTTCTTTTACGAGCAGTACTTC CARRESFFYEQYF
TRBJ1-2 NA TRBV7-2 NA TGTGCCAGCAGCCCGGACAGCAACTATGGCTACACCTTC CASSPDSNYGYTF
TRBJ1-3 NA TRBV9 NA TGTGCCAGCAGCGCTGAAAGGAGCTCTGGAAACACCATATATTTT CASSAERSSGNTIYF
TRBJ2-5 NA TRBV10-3 once TGTGCCATCAGTGAGCCCTCCCGTGGGCGGTACTTC CAISEPSRGRYF
TRBJ2-5 NA TRBV14 NA TGTGCCAGCAGCCAAGTGTTACAGGAAGAGACCCAGTACTTC CASSQVLQEETQYF
TRBJ2-1 TRBD1 TRBV5-4 NA TGTGCCAGCAGCTTGTCCCCCACGGGACAGACATACAATGAGCAGTTCTTC CASSLSPTGQTYNEQFF
TRBJ2-5 NA TRBV9 once TGTGCCAGCAGCGTAAGGGAGAGGGAGACCCAGTACTTC CASSVRERETQYF
TRBJ2-5 NA TRBV5-1 NA TGCGCCAGCAGCTTGATGACCGCGGGTCCCGAGACCCAGTACTTC CASSLMTAGPETQYF
TRBJ2-3 NA TRBV7-9 NA TGTGCCAGCAGCTTAATCGGAGGGGACGATACGCAGTATTTT CASSLIGGDDTQYF
TRBJ1-1 NA TRBV9 NA TGTGCCAGCAGCGTAGGTCACAGGGCCACTGAAGCTTTCTTT CASSVGHRATEAFF
TRBJ1-2 NA TRBV5-4 NA TGTGCCAGCAGCTTGGATCAGACCTGGGGCTACACCTTC CASSLDQTWGYTF
TRBJ2-1 NA TRBV28 few TGTGCCAGCAGGGTGACTAGAGATATCGATGAGCAGTTCTTC CASRVTRDIDEQFF
TRBJ2-7 TRBD1 TRBV5-1 few TGCGCCAGCAGCTTCCGGGACAGGGTTAACTACGAGCAGTACTTC CASSFRDRVNYEQYF
TRBJ2-5 TRBD2 TRBV5-5 NA TGTGCCAGCATTCATAGCGGGGGCTTACAAGAGACCCAGTACTTC CASIHSGGLQETQYF
TRBJ2-4 TRBD2 TRBV4-1 NA TGCGCCAGCAGCCACCTGGGGGGGTTACCAGCCAAAAACATTCAGTACTTC CASSHLGGLPAKNIQYF
TRBJ1-2 TRBD1 TRBV6-5 once TGTGCCAGCAGTTCGACAGGGCCGGGCTACACCTTC CASSSTGPGYTF
TRBJ1-2 NA TRBV2 once TGTGCCAGCAGTGATCATAGGGCAGGATATGGCTACACCTTC CASSDHRAGYGYTF
TRBJ2-2 TRBD2 TRBV2 NA TGTGCCAGCAGCGTAGGACTAGCGGGGGGCACCGGGGAGCTGTTTTTT CASSVGLAGGTGELFF
TRBJ1-5 NA TRBV6-6 NA TGTGCCAGGGGGTGGGCGGATAATCAGCCCCAGCATTTT CARGWADNQPQHF
TRBJ1-2 NA TRBV11-2 NA TGTGCCAGCAGCTTAGAGGCAGGGGCTGGCTACACCTTC CASSLEAGAGYTF
TRBJ2-3 NA TRBV29-1 NA TGCAGCGTGCAGGACAGCACAGATACGCAGTATTTT CSVQDSTDTQYF
TRBJ2-3 NA TRBV30 once TGTTCGGATCAGCGGGTTTCAGATACGCAGTATTTT CSDQRVSDTQYF
TRBJ1-1 NA TRBV30 once TGTGCCTGGAGTGAAGGGGGTTGGGGCACTGAAGCTTTCTTT CAWSEGGWGTEAFF
TRBJ2-5 TRBD2 TRBV30 NA TGTGCCTGGAGTGTTCTAGCGGGAGAGACCCAGTACTTC CAWSVLAGETQYF
TRBJ2-5 NA TRBV7-9 NA TGTGCCAGCAGCTTAGGGCATTCAGGAGGCCAAGAGACCCAGTACTTC CASSLGHSGGQETQYF
TRBJ2-1 NA TRBV20-1 NA TGCAGTGCCGGGCTTCTGAGGGAGCAGTTCTTC CSAGLLREQFF
TRBJ2-5 NA TRBV15 NA TGTGCCACCAGCACTAAAACTGGAGAGACCCAGTACTTC CATSTKTGETQYF
TRBJ2-3 TRBD2 TRBV4-1 NA TGCGCCAGCAGCCGTCCTCTAGCGGGGGATACGCAGTATTTT CASSRPLAGDTQYF
TRBJ2-1 NA TRBV15 NA TGTGCCACCAGCAGAGGTCAGGGGTGGAATGAGCAGTTCTTC CATSRGQGWNEQFF
TRBJ2-7 TRBD1 TRBV11-1 NA TGTGCCAGCAGCTTAAGAGGACAGGGCCAGGGTTACGAGCAGTACTTC CASSLRGQGQGYEQYF
TRBJ2-7 NA TRBV11-2 NA TGTGCCAGCAGCCCCAGATACTACGAGCAGTACTTC CASSPRYYEQYF
TRBJ2-1 TRBD2 TRBV12-5 NA TGTGCTAGTGGTTTGGTACTTACTAGCGGGGCTGAGCAGTTCTTC CASGLVLTSGAEQFF
TRBJ1-2 NA TRBV29-1 NA TGCAGCACACCCGGGGAGGGACCTAACTATGGCTACACCTTC CSTPGEGPNYGYTF
TRBJ1-4 NA TRBV10-3 NA TGTGCCATCAGTGCGAACCCGCCGGGGCTGGGTAATGAAAAACTGTTTTTT CAISANPPGLGNEKLFF
TRBJ2-7 TRBD1 TRBV6-5 NA TGTGCCAGCACCTCGGGACAGCGCGGCGTCATGTACTTC CASTSGQRGVMYF
TRBJ2-3 NA TRBV19 few TGTGCCAGTAGTATCGTCGGTAGCACAGATACGCAGTATTTT CASSIVGSTDTQYF
TRBJ2-5 NA TRBV5-1 NA TGCGCCAGCAGCCCCACCGGAGAGCGAGGAGAGACCCAGTACTTC CASSPTGERGETQYF
TRBJ2-7 NA TRBV27 NA TGTGCCAGCTCCGACCTCGGGGCAGGCCAAACCTACGAGCAGTACTTC CASSDLGAGQTYEQYF
TRBJ2-7 NA TRBV6-5 NA TGTGCCAGCAGTTACAGGGCCAGGTACGAGCAGTACTTC CASSYRARYEQYF
TRBJ1-6 TRBD1 TRBV9 NA TGTGCCAGCAGTATGACCAGGGGGACTAATTCACCCCTCCACTTT CASSMTRGTNSPLHF
TRBJ1-1 TRBD1 TRBV25-1 NA TGTGCCAGCAGTGCGTCGTTTGCAGGGGGCGGCACTGAAGCTTTCTTT CASSASFAGGGTEAFF
TRBJ1-2 NA TRBV25-1 NA TGTGCCAGCAGTGAATCCGGTATCAACTATGGCTACACCTTC CASSESGINYGYTF
TRBJ1-4 NA TRBV5-5 few TGTGCCAGCAGCTTAATGGAGGGCGACGAAAAACTGTTTTTT CASSLMEGDEKLFF